Listed here are 15 T cell receptor beta chains from one sample, sequenced in a study of cytomegalovirus exposure and HLA in healthy donors (dated by TCRdb to about 2017). The receptor library was made with the immunoSEQ multiplex PCR assay. TCRdb limited this immuneACCESS table to in-frame rearrangements with V and J called. A share of clones is missing; checked studies link under half to unresolved V genes, and the rest is unexplained. The sample table holds some 150,000 clones, of which 85% to 90% were seen once. In total, the top ten clones hold 5.5% to 7% of the sample. The sequencing sample was made of PBMCs. Every receptor here comes from a woman in her twenties or thirties in good health and CMV-seropositive.

The V call is TRBV28, the J call TRBJ1-1; D gene unclear. The CDR3 has 15 residues. Germline-derived CDR1 and CDR2 are MDHEN and SYDVKM. V was shortened by 4 bases and J by 1 base, with 13 bases between the two germline ends. DNA for the CDR3: TGTGCCAGCAGTTCGCGGCGGGTGGGGAACACTGAAGCTTTCTTT. Amino acid sequence: CASSSRRVGNTEAFF.

The chain is built from TRBV9 and TRBJ1-3; 7 positions match TRBD1. Germline-derived CDR1 and CDR2 are SGDLS and YYNGEE. There are 14 residues in the CDR3. The V segment lost 0 bases and the J segment 8 bases; nucleotides outside the gene matches: 5. CDR3 residues: CASSVAATGDTIYF. For the CDR3, the DNA is TGTGCCAGCAGCGTAGCTGCCACAGGGGACACCATATATTTT.

The J gene is TRBJ1-2, the V gene TRBV14; no firm D call. The germline V gene encodes CDR1 SGHDN and CDR2 FVKESK. The CDR3 length is 13 residues. Trimming left V 4 bases short and J 7 bases short, with 13 bases between. The CDR3: CASSPAMTSGYTF. The CDR3 DNA reads as TGTGCCAGCAGCCCCGCTATGACAAGTGGCTACACCTTC.

This chain joins TRBV5-1 and TRBJ2-5; possible D gene TRBD2, 6 bases. Germline loops: CDR1 SGHRS, CDR2 YFSETQ. Trimming took off 4 bases at V and 3 bases at J, with 16 bases between the two ends. The length of the CDR3 is 15 residues. The CDR3 DNA follows: TGCGCCAGCAGCCGACTAGGGACGACCGAAGAGACCCAGTACTTC. This encodes CASSRLGTTEETQYF.

The chain joins TRBV4-1 to TRBJ2-7, with TRBD2 matching over 15 bases. Germline CDR1 and CDR2: MGHRA and YSYEKL. This CDR3 has 18 amino acids. J gave up 6 bases and V 4 bases, and 13 bases lay outside the gene matches. CDR3 nucleotide sequence: TGCGCCAGCAGCCTCTGGACTAGCGGGAGGGTCCTCTCGTCCGAGCAGTACTTC. Amino acids: CASSLWTSGRVLSSEQYF.

The chain has TRBV6-5 and TRBJ1-4; tentatively, D is TRBD1 (6 bases). The CDR3 consists of 14 residues. Germline V gene sequence: CDR1 MNHEY, CDR2 SVGAGI. The V gene lost 5 bases and the J gene lost 5 bases, with 12 bases spanning the gap. The CDR3 protein is CASSNTGLNEKLFF. The CDR3 DNA reads as TGTGCCAGCAGTAACACAGGGTTAAATGAAAAACTGTTTTTT.

The chain employs TRBV9 and TRBJ1-5; maybe TRBD1 (6 bases). The CDR3 spans 18 residues. Germline values: CDR1 SGDLS, CDR2 YYNGEE. Trimming left V 7 bases short and J 0 bases short, with 23 bases between. The DNA of the CDR3 is TGTGCCAGCCTTTTCCTGCCCGGGACACCTCATAGCAATCAGCCCCAGCATTTT. This translates into CASLFLPGTPHSNQPQHF.

The chain joins TRBV7-9 to TRBJ1-2, with D possibly being TRBD1 (6 bases). Germline CDR1 and CDR2: SEHNR and FQNEAQ (reference sequence). V was cut by 5 bases and J by 6 bases, with 16 bases left in between. The length of the CDR3 is 14 residues. CDR3 in amino acids: CASSQTGNSDGYTF. CDR3 DNA sequence: TGTGCCAGCAGCCAAACAGGGAATTCAGATGGCTACACCTTC.

The chain recombines TRBV11-2 with TRBJ1-1; no firm D call. The V gene's germline CDR1 is SGHAT and CDR2 FQNNGV. This CDR3 is 12 amino acids long. The V and J ends lost 5 bases and 8 bases respectively, with 12 bases between them. CDR3 loop: CASSPDTLEAFF. CDR3 DNA: TGTGCCAGCAGCCCAGACACCCTGGAAGCTTTCTTT.

The gene calls are TRBV5-6 and TRBJ1-1; 7 nucleotides match TRBD1. CDR3 length: 14 amino acids. CDR1 is SGHDT and CDR2 is YYEEEE in the germline V gene. V was pared by 0 bases and J by 2 bases, with 1 base of the junction left unmatched. The CDR3 region is CASSLGTGNTEAFF. The CDR3 nucleotides read TGTGCCAGCAGCTTGGGGACAGGTAACACTGAAGCTTTCTTT.

The chain has TRBV5-4 and TRBJ1-4, with D maybe TRBD1 (6 bases). Germline CDR1 and CDR2: SGHNT and YYREEE (reference sequence). Trimming cost V 0 bases and J 8 bases, with 14 bases left between them. The CDR3 contains 15 residues. DNA for the CDR3: TGTGCCAGCAGCTTGGCGCCAGGGGAGGGAGAAAAACTGTTTTTT. Protein sequence: CASSLAPGEGEKLFF.

This chain connects TRBV4-1 to TRBJ2-1; TRBD1 is a possible D gene (6 bases). This CDR3 has 16 residues. CDR1 MGHRA and CDR2 YSYEKL come from the germline V gene. V gave up 4 bases and J gave up 8 bases, with 21 bases separating them. In nucleotides, the CDR3 is TGCGCCAGCAGCCTACCAGGGGACCCGAGAGGGGATGAGCAGTTCTTC. Translating gives CASSLPGDPRGDEQFF.

The chain is built from TRBV9 and TRBJ2-1; 7 bases fit TRBD1. J lost 8 bases, V lost 3 bases, and 2 bases had no gene match. Germline-derived CDR1 and CDR2 are SGDLS and YYNGEE. The CDR3 loop spans 12 amino acids. CDR3 region: CASSATGDEQFF. The CDR3 DNA sequence: TGTGCCAGCAGCGCTACAGGGGATGAGCAGTTCTTC.

In this sample, this clone turned up once. This CDR3 is CASSQKGQGANEQFF. As DNA, the CDR3 is TGTGCCAGCAGTCAAAAGGGACAGGGGGCCAATGAGCAGTTCTTC. J is TRBJ2-1 and V is TRBV7-9; TRBD1 agrees at 12 bases. The CDR3 runs 15 residues. Germline CDR1 reads SEHNR; CDR2 reads FQNEAQ (reference sequence). V lost 6 bases to trimming and J lost 6 bases; unmatched junction nucleotides: 6.

The J gene is TRBJ1-5, the V gene TRBV27; D is perhaps TRBD1 (6 bases). The CDR3 sequence is 14 residues long. The germline V and J ends were trimmed by 6 bases and 3 bases, with 12 bases remaining between them. Germline V gene sequence: CDR1 MNHEY, CDR2 SMNVEV (reference sequence). The CDR3 DNA reads TGTGCCAGCAGACCGGGACAAGACAATCAGCCCCAGCATTTT. Translated, it gives CASRPGQDNQPQHF.